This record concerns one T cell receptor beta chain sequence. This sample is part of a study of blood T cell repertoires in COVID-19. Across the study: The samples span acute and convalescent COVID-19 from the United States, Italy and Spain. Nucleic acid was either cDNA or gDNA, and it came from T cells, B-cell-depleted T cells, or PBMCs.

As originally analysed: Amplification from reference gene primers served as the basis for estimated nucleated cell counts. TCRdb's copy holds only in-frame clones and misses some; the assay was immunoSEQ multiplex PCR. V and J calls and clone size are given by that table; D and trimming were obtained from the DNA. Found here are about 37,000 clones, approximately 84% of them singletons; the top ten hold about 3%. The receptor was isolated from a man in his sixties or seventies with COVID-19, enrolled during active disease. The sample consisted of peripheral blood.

This CDR3 is CASSDGSPDTQYF. CDR3 bases: TGCGCCAGCAGTGATGGTAGCCCAGATACGCAGTATTTT. V is TRBV10-2 and J is TRBJ2-3; D uncertain. The CDR3 sequence is 13 residues long. Trimming took 3 bases from V and 4 from J, leaving 8 bases between them. Germline values: CDR1 WSHSY, CDR2 SAAADI.